These 21 T cell receptor beta chains share one sample of origin, sequenced in a study of early T cells in non-severe SARS-CoV-2 infection. TCRdb itself ran the 5' RACE reads through MiXCR, one entry per CDR3 protein. The table records approximately 71,000 distinct CDR3 sequences, more than 10% of them present only once. The source material was whole blood. The source of these receptors is an adult who was a healthcare worker with PCR-confirmed SARS-CoV-2 infection or an uninfected control (not recorded which).

This clonotype showed up many times. The rearrangement uses TRBV12-3 or TRBV12-4 and TRBJ1-1, with D maybe TRBD1 (6 bases). CDR3 size: 14 residues. Trimming removed 7 bases from V and 2 bases from J, with 14 bases in between. In DNA form, the CDR3 reads TGTGCCAGCACTGGGGGGCCAAGAAACACTGAAGCTTTCTTT. As protein: CASTGGPRNTEAFF.

The sample holds many counts of this clonotype. The chain is built from TRBV6-5 and TRBJ2-7, with 10 bases that match TRBD1. The CDR3 is made up of 16 amino acids. Germline V gene data show CDR1 as MNHEY and CDR2 as SVGAGI. With V trimmed by 4 bases and J by 1 base, 7 bases remained unmatched. In nucleotides, the CDR3 is TGTGCCAGCAGTTCGGAACGACAGGGGGCATCCTACGAGCAGTACTTC. Its translation is CASSSERQGASYEQYF.

This clonotype was detected only a few times. J is TRBJ2-1 and V is TRBV3-1; 10 positions agree with TRBD2. The CDR3 consists of 15 residues. With 1 base clipped from V and 14 bases from J, the junction kept 11 bases outside the gene matches. In germline, CDR1 is LGHDT, CDR2 YNNKEL (reference sequence). The CDR3 bases are TGTGCCAGCAGCCAAGTCAGCGGGGGGGCCCAATCAAAGTTCTTC. It yields the protein CASSQVSGGAQSKFF.

The chain couples TRBV7-2 to TRBJ2-7, with a possible D match to TRBD2 (5 bases). Germline CDR1 reads SGHTA; CDR2 reads FQGNSA. The CDR3 has 14 amino acids. The V end lost 0 bases, the J end lost 5 bases, and 11 bases lay between the germline ends. In nucleotides, the CDR3 is TGTGCCAGCAGCTTAGCCGAGGGTTTCCACGAGCAGTACTTC. Translated, it gives CASSLAEGFHEQYF.

The V call is TRBV12-3 or TRBV12-4, the J call TRBJ1-6, with TRBD1 identical over 10 bases. The CDR3 spans 14 residues. J gave up 9 bases and V 3 bases, and 2 bases lay outside the gene matches. This CDR3 is CASSLDRGFSPLHF. The CDR3 DNA reads as TGTGCCAGCAGTTTGGACAGGGGGTTTTCACCCCTCCACTTT.

This clonotype has at least ten counts. V is TRBV5-5 and J is TRBJ2-1, with D perhaps TRBD2 (6 bases). The ends were cut back, 4 bases at V and 14 bases at J, with 19 bases in the middle. The V gene's germline CDR1 is SGHKS and CDR2 YYEKEE (reference sequence). CDR3 length: 13 amino acids. CDR3 bases: TGTGCCAGCAGCCCCTTAGCGGCGGAAACGGAGTTCTTC. Translation gives CASSPLAAETEFF.

The chain employs TRBV10-2 and TRBJ1-1; 9 nucleotides match TRBD1. V was clipped by 9 bases and J by 5 bases; unmatched bases: 7. CDR1 is WSHSY, CDR2 SAAADI, per germline. This CDR3 has 13 residues. CDR3 amino acids: CARRDRAGTEAFF. Written as DNA, the CDR3 is TGCGCCAGAAGGGACAGGGCAGGTACTGAAGCTTTCTTT.

The V and J genes are TRBV19 and TRBJ2-7; 7 bases line up with TRBD1. The CDR3 runs to 13 residues. The germline gives CDR1 LNHDA, CDR2 SQIVND (reference sequence). Trimming cost V 7 bases and J 2 bases; bases outside gene matches: 5. CDR3 sequence (DNA): TGTGCCAGTAAAGAGGGGGCGACCTACGAGCAGTACTTC. Its protein is CASKEGATYEQYF.

This clonotype showed up many times. The gene calls are TRBV12-3 or TRBV12-4 and TRBJ2-5; TRBD1 or TRBD2 may be the D gene (5 bases each). V shed 5 bases and J shed 1 base, with 11 bases lying between them. The CDR3 consists of 14 residues. DNA of the CDR3: TGTGCCAGCAGTCGGGACCTCGGCCAAGAGACCCAGTACTTC. Translating it yields CASSRDLGQETQYF.

The rearrangement links TRBV12-3 or TRBV12-4 to TRBJ1-1, with a weak D call TRBD1 (5 bases). CDR3 length: 16 amino acids. The V and J ends lost 2 bases and 0 bases respectively, with 13 bases between them. The CDR3 sequence is CASSLLPRGMNTEAFF. DNA of the CDR3: TGTGCCAGCAGTTTACTTCCGAGGGGCATGAACACTGAAGCTTTCTTT.

The genes are TRBV5-6 and TRBJ2-3; 7 nucleotides agree with TRBD1. V was pared by 6 bases and J by 6 bases, with 13 bases of the junction left unmatched. CDR1 and CDR2 (germline): SGHDT, YYEEEE. This CDR3 has 15 residues. Here the CDR3 reads CASNEGGQWWDTQYF. As DNA, the CDR3 is TGTGCCAGCAACGAAGGGGGCCAATGGTGGGATACGCAGTATTTT.

This clonotype was seen ten or more times. The V call is TRBV11-2, the J call TRBJ1-2; tentatively, D is TRBD1 (6 bases). V dropped 6 bases and J dropped 2 bases, with 16 bases sitting between them. This CDR3 region has 15 residues. In germline, CDR1 is SGHAT, CDR2 FQNNGV. The CDR3 DNA follows: TGTGCCAGCAGTTCAAACAGGGAGTCAAACTATGGCTACACCTTC. Amino acid sequence: CASSSNRESNYGYTF. The full variable domain, rest sourced from reference TRBV11-2 and TRBJ1-2, is EAGVAQSPRYKIIEKRQSVAFWCNPISGHATLYWYQQILGQGPKLLIQFQNNGVVDDSQLPKDRFSAERLKGVDSTLKIQPAKLEDSAVYLCASSSNRESNYGYTFGSGTRLTVV.

This clonotype has at least ten counts. The V gene is TRBV7-3, the J gene TRBJ1-1; D may be TRBD1 (5 bases). The CDR3 spans 15 residues. CDR1 SGHTA and CDR2 FQGTGA come from the germline V gene. The ends were cut back, 5 bases at V and 3 bases at J, with 16 bases in the middle. The CDR3 bases are TGTGCCAGCAGCCCCGGGACGGCCGTTGACACTGAAGCTTTCTTT. This codes for CASSPGTAVDTEAFF.

This clonotype was counted ten times or more. The chain is built from TRBV5-1 and TRBJ2-7; TRBD2 agrees at 8 bases. The CDR3 length is 15 residues. CDR1 SGHRS and CDR2 YFSETQ come from the germline V gene. Losses at the gene ends were 0 bases for V and 2 bases for J; bases not matched to a gene: 4. CDR3 protein: CASSLVAGGTYEQYF. The CDR3 nucleotides are TGCGCCAGCAGCTTGGTCGCGGGGGGAACCTACGAGCAGTACTTC.

The chain joins TRBV7-2 to TRBJ2-7, with 7 bases matching TRBD1. The CDR3 length is 14 residues. Germline V gene lookup returns CDR1 SGHTA and CDR2 FQGNSA. J gave up 9 bases and V 0 bases, and 8 bases lay outside the gene matches. The CDR3 loop is CASSLAGDSPRQYF. CDR3 nucleotides: TGTGCCAGCAGCTTAGCGGGGGACAGCCCGAGGCAGTACTTC.

This clonotype was counted ten times or more. V gene TRBV7-6 combines with J gene TRBJ2-2, with 9 bases aligning to TRBD1. The germline V gene has CDR1 SGHVS and CDR2 FNYEAQ. The CDR3 is 18 residues long. Trimming removed 3 bases from V and 4 bases from J; junction bases left unmatched: 12. The CDR3 bases are TGTGCCAGCAGCTTCCCCCCCAGGACAGGGGTTACCACCGGGGAGCTGTTTTTT. It codes for CASSFPPRTGVTTGELFF.

The V gene is TRBV29-1, the J gene TRBJ1-2; no clear D. The CDR3 has 14 amino acids. The V gene lost 4 bases and the J gene lost 5 bases, with 17 bases spanning the gap. The germline V gene encodes CDR1 SQVTM and CDR2 ANQGSEA. CDR3 protein: CSVVGMVSVYGYTF. The CDR3 coding sequence is TGCAGCGTTGTGGGGATGGTGTCCGTTTATGGCTACACCTTC.

The chain uses TRBV7-8 and TRBJ2-1; 8 nucleotides align to TRBD1. J was trimmed by 8 bases and V by 0 bases; bases with no gene match: 12. The CDR3 spans 17 residues. Germline V gene lookup returns CDR1 SGHVS and CDR2 FQNEAQ. The CDR3 sequence is CASSLAAATGARDEQFF. CDR3 in DNA: TGTGCCAGCAGCTTAGCCGCCGCGACAGGGGCGAGGGATGAGCAGTTCTTC. Filled out from reference TRBV7-8 and TRBJ2-1, the complete variable domain reads GAGVSQSPRYKVAKRGQDVALRCDPISGHVSLFWYQQALGQGPEFLTYFQNEAQLDKSGLPSDRFFAERPEGSVSTLKIQRTQQEDSAVYLCASSLAAATGARDEQFFGPGTRLTVL.

This clonotype has a count of ten or more. This chain links TRBV4-3 with TRBJ2-7; the D gene could be TRBD1 or TRBD2 (7 bases each). The CDR3 length is 17 residues. Trimming cost V 0 bases and J 4 bases, with 19 bases left between them. Germline assignment: CDR1 LGHNA and CDR2 YSLEER. The CDR3 DNA sequence: TGCGCCAGCAGCCAAGAGTGGTATGGTCAGGGGGGGTACGAGCAGTACTTC. Protein product: CASSQEWYGQGGYEQYF.

This clonotype was recorded many times. The J gene is TRBJ2-1, the V gene TRBV2, with 12 bases identical to TRBD2. The CDR3 is 14 residues long. Trimming at V came to 6 bases and at J to 6 bases, leaving 3 bases not matched to a gene. Germline CDR1 SNHLY, CDR2 FYNNEI. The DNA for the CDR3 is TGTGCCAGCAGCCCGGGACTAGCGGGCAATGAGCAGTTCTTC. Protein: CASSPGLAGNEQFF.

The chain joins TRBV20-1 to TRBJ1-2; D may be TRBD1 (6 bases). The V gene lost 6 bases and the J gene lost 3 bases, with 23 bases spanning the gap. Looked up from germline, CDR1 is DFQATT and CDR2 is SNEGSKA (reference sequence). The length of the CDR3 is 16 residues. For the CDR3, the DNA is TGCAGTGCGCCCGAAGACAGGCGTCTACACTACTATGGCTACACCTTC. Translating it yields CSAPEDRRLHYYGYTF.